These 5 T cell receptor beta chains came from one sample sequenced in a study of shared clonotypes between healthy human individuals (dated by TCRdb to about 2020). Library preparation employed the immunoSEQ multiplex PCR assay. TCRdb re-hosts the immuneACCESS table, in-frame sequences only. Its copies lack some clones; in the studies checked, an unresolved V gene accounts for under half of them, and the cause for the rest is not known. For this sample the table gives more than 2,000,000 clones, of which roughly nine tenths were detected only once. The ten biggest clones cover around 0.15% of the sample. Source material: naive CD4+ T cells sorted from blood. Interpreted using the paper, the cell subset or site label stands for: CD45RA+ positively selected. These receptors originate from a man between 18 and 29 years old in good health.

This sequence joins TRBV6-5 and TRBJ1-1; TRBD1 matches 7 bases. Germline V gene data show CDR1 as MNHEY and CDR2 as SVGAGI. This CDR3 has 14 residues. Trimming removed 5 bases from V and 7 bases from J; junction bases left unmatched: 10. The CDR3 bases are TGTGCCAGCAGTCTGGAATACCGGGACAGTGAAGCTTTCTTT. It yields the protein CASSLEYRDSEAFF.

This sequence joins TRBV19 and TRBJ2-3; the match to TRBD1 covers 10 bases. CDR3 length equals 16 residues. Germline assignment: CDR1 LNHDA and CDR2 SQIVND (reference sequence). V gave up 5 bases and J gave up 3 bases; unmatched junction bases: 8. Written as DNA, the CDR3 is TGTGCCAGTAGTCTACCGGGACAGGGGAAGACAGATACGCAGTATTTT. Its protein is CASSLPGQGKTDTQYF.

The J gene is TRBJ2-7, the V gene TRBV7-9; perhaps TRBD1 as D (5 bases). Trimming stripped 5 bases from V and 2 bases from J, with 16 bases between. CDR3 length: 15 residues. Germline V gives CDR1 SEHNR, CDR2 FQNEAQ (reference sequence). The CDR3 region is CASSHPSTGPYEQYF. CDR3 nucleotides: TGTGCCAGCAGCCATCCCTCCACAGGCCCCTACGAGCAGTACTTC.

In this sample, this clone turned up once. The chain carries TRBV7-9 and TRBJ1-3; D is unclear. CDR1 and CDR2 (germline): SEHNR, FQNEAQ (reference sequence). The CDR3 spans 15 residues. Trimming took 2 bases from V and 4 from J, leaving 12 bases between them. The CDR3 reads CASSLIPVSGNTIYF. DNA for the CDR3: TGTGCCAGCAGCTTAATACCGGTCAGCGGAAACACCATATATTTT. Looking up the rest from reference TRBV7-9 and TRBJ1-3 gives the full variable domain: DTGVSQNPRHKITKRGQNVTFRCDPISEHNRLYWYRQTLGQGPEFLTYFQNEAQLEKSRLLSDRFSAERPKGSFSTLEIQRTEQGDSAMYLCASSLIPVSGNTIYFGEGSWLTVV.

The chain employs TRBV28 and TRBJ2-5; 8 positions agree with TRBD2. Germline assignment: CDR1 MDHEN and CDR2 SYDVKM. V lost 5 bases and J lost 4; bases outside the gene matches: 12. This CDR3 contains 16 residues. CDR3 sequence: CASSPSSGGRGETQYF. In nucleotides, the CDR3 is TGTGCCAGCAGTCCCTCCTCGGGGGGGCGAGGAGAGACCCAGTACTTC. The entire variable domain, with the rest obtained from reference TRBV28 and TRBJ2-5, is as follows: DVKVTQSSRYLVKRTGEKVFLECVQDMDHENMFWYRQDPGLGLRLIYFSYDVKMKEKGDIPEGYSVSREKKERFSLILESASTNQTSMYLCASSPSSGGRGETQYFGPGTRLLVL.